The sequence of this TCR beta chain was determined in a study of T cells in women clearing cervical HPV infection (dated by TCRdb to 2016 to 2019). About the full investigation: Cases were under 30 women with histologically confirmed HPV16-related CIN3 or worse, including a couple of invasive cancers. Controls were 25 or so women whose single incident HPV16 infection cleared within 12 months without precancer or cancer developing. Blood from cases was drawn at the visit where the lesion was first identified, while blood from controls was drawn once the infection was no longer detected. For cases, a median interval of roughly 150 days, with an interquartile range of roughly 80 to 200 days, was observed between lesion detection and blood sampling. HLA typing was available for only a few women, so HLA type could not be excluded as a confounder. Nested within Costa Rica's Guanacaste HPV Natural History Study, an exploratory proof-of-principle case-control study compared TCR repertoires across cervical HPV16 outcomes. Cases were matched to controls by age within five years and by the year the sample was collected. A median age of 34 years was observed in cases versus under 40 in controls, and no significant differences in baseline characteristics were found. The parent cohort enrolled 8,500 to 11,000 women aged 18 or older in Guanacaste, Costa Rica, during about 1993 to 1994 and followed them for less than 9 years. Five blinded duplicates per group were added as quality controls, giving about 60 samples: some 50 participants and approximately ten replicates.

Every participant had a single incident cervical HPV16 infection, and prevalent HPV16 infections were excluded. Cervical HPV DNA was detected with MY09/MY11 PCR, and genotyping was done by dot-blot hybridization. About 15 mL of heparinized blood were centrifuged, and the buffy coat was split into aliquots, frozen at -30 degrees C, and then kept at -80 degrees C. QIAGEN kits were used to extract genomic DNA from the buffy coat specimens. In the case of this clone: No cognate antigen has been identified for it. Coverage ceases 3 residues before the CDR3 finishes, and the germline J gene fills in the end.

Using the immunoSEQ assay, multiplex PCR amplified TCR beta CDR3 regions from an average of 1200 ng of genomic DNA per sample. To correct primer bias, the assay used a complete synthetic TCR repertoire to set an amplification baseline. The amplicons were sequenced using the Illumina platform. For the original study's pipeline: Sequences were error-corrected by clustering with frequency ratios and a modified nearest-neighbor algorithm and were then analyzed in the immunoSEQ Analyzer with IMGT gene definitions. At each rarefaction depth, TCR richness and evenness were averaged across 20 rarefaction repeats, and any sample with fewer sequences than the depth was left out. Wilcoxon rank sum tests with FDR correction were used to compare relative abundances of V, D and J genes between the groups. In the blinded duplicates, the intraclass correlation was just under 97% for TCR richness and averaged 76.4% across 65 to 85 gene segments. Not all clones reach the TCRdb copy of this immuneACCESS table, which keeps in-frame sequences only. Checked studies attribute under half of the gap to unresolved V genes and leave the rest unexplained. That table supplies the V and J calls and clone size; D and trimming were determined from the DNA. The table for this sample lists 20,000 to 30,000 clones. The top ten constitute 5% to 7% of the sample.

Points the paper makes about the study in general: Significantly higher TCR repertoire richness was observed in CIN3+ cases than in controls across sequencing depths, whereas no difference in evenness was found. Cases were distinguished from controls with an estimated AUC of approximately 0.83 by random forest classifiers combining richness and V gene abundances. TRBV6-7 relative abundance was lower in cases than in controls (about 0.099% versus 0.17%; Bonferroni P = 0.0008). Whether associations preceded infection or resulted from infection could not be shown with the cross-sectional design, and effector/memory subsets and HPV-specific T cells were not isolated. T-cell numbers per sample were unknown, so richness differences could reflect varying T-cell content rather than repertoire biology.

Sequences SNHLY (CDR1) and FYNNEI (CDR2) are obtained from the germline V gene. V gives up 4 bases and J gives up 6 bases, and the segment between their germline ends measures 7 bases. Taken from cysteine to phenylalanine, the CDR3 has 12 residues. Only the CDR3 bases that were read are kept: 27 of them, in frame from base 1. The receptor was derived from a woman aged 18 to 75 with a cervical HPV16 infection that either progressed to CIN3+ or cleared (not recorded which). The sequencing sample was made of blood buffy coat. The chain is made from TRBV2 and TRBJ2-4; no D gene call is confident. This receptor has the CDR3 CASSVSRNIQYF. CDR3 DNA (partial): TGTGCCAGCAGTGTTTCCAGAAACATT.